This record concerns one T cell receptor beta chain sequence. The V gene's germline CDR1 is SGDLS and CDR2 YYNGEE. The CDR3 spans 15 residues. Trimming took 0 bases from V and 6 from J; bases not matched to a gene: 5. In the authors' methods: Using reference gene primer amplification, nucleated cell counts were estimated. The table came from immunoSEQ multiplex PCR; TCRdb's copy has only in-frame clones and leaves some out. The V and J calls and clone size are taken from that table; D and trimming were inferred from the DNA. In the table there are about 260,000 clones, around nine tenths of which are singletons. This entry is derived from a study of blood T cell repertoires in COVID-19. Study-wide context: Both acute and convalescent COVID-19 samples were obtained from the United States, Italy and Spain. Sources were T cells, B-cell-depleted T cells, or PBMCs; the material itself was cDNA or gDNA.

Enrolled during active infection, Seattle patients were then followed longitudinally. Sequencing was carried out using peripheral blood. This clonotype was obtained from a woman between 25 and 40 years old with COVID-19, enrolled during active disease. The chain uses TRBV9 and TRBJ2-3; 9 bases are shared with TRBD2. The CDR3 sequence: CASSVGLAALDTQYF. The CDR3 DNA reads as TGTGCCAGCAGCGTAGGACTAGCGGCTTTGGATACGCAGTATTTT. Using reference TRBV9 and TRBJ2-3 for the parts outside the CDR3, the full variable domain is DSGVTQTPKHLITATGQRVTLRCSPRSGDLSVYWYQQSLDQGLQFLIQYYNGEERAKGNILERFSAQQFPDLHSELNLSSLELGDSALYFCASSVGLAALDTQYFGPGTRLTVL.